This T cell receptor (beta chain) was profiled in a study of CD8 T cells in Susac syndrome. Trimming left V 6 bases short and J 5 bases short, with 17 bases between. The length of the CDR3 is 14 residues. CDR1 and CDR2 from the germline V gene are SGHRS and YFSETQ. TCR beta sequencing covered blood CD8+ and CD4+ T cells. It was treatment-naive patients with stable or active relapsing-remitting disease who made up the multiple sclerosis controls. This clonotype was detected a few times. When the RNA was reverse transcribed, random hexamers were used with an input of roughly 0.5 to 1 ug. Amplification of the TCR beta CDR3 was carried out by immunoSEQ multiplex PCR, which spanned a total of 54 Vbeta and 13 Jbeta segments. Via MiXCR, TCRdb re-called the immunoSEQ multiplex PCR reads, giving one row per CDR3 protein. The table includes fewer than 150,000 distinct CDR3 sequences, about 93% detected once.

The chain joins TRBV5-1 to TRBJ2-5; D remains ambiguous. The TCR comes from a human donor with multiple sclerosis. Sequencing was performed on CD8+ T cells from PBMCs. CDR3 DNA sequence: TGCGCCAGCACCCCTTCTGGCGTCTGGGAGACCCAGTACTTC. This sequence encodes CASTPSGVWETQYF.